The 17 T cell receptor beta chains given below trace back to one sample, sequenced in a study of control samples from healthy donors and cancer patients. Sequencing used immunoSEQ multiplex PCR; TCRdb keeps in-frame clones, though not all of them. This sample has some 110,000 clones, with 80% to 90% found just once. The source material was blood. The receptors come from a woman in her forties or fifties in good health.

The V call is TRBV28, the J call TRBJ2-7; 8 nucleotides agree with TRBD1. The length of the CDR3 is 17 residues. The V gene's germline CDR1 is MDHEN and CDR2 SYDVKM. V shed 2 bases, J shed 2 bases, and the junction held 11 bases outside the gene matches. The CDR3 DNA sequence: TGTGCCAGCAGTTTAAGTGGGACAGGTTCTGCCCCCTACGAGCAGTACTTC. As protein: CASSLSGTGSAPYEQYF.

The chain recombines TRBV24-1 with TRBJ1-2; no clear D gene. This CDR3 contains 12 residues. In germline, CDR1 is KGHDR, CDR2 SFDVKD. Trimming took off 0 bases at V and 7 bases at J, with 5 bases between the two ends. The DNA of the CDR3 is TGTGCCACCAGTGATTTGTATGTTGGCTACACCTTC. This codes for CATSDLYVGYTF.

The chain links TRBV18 to TRBJ2-7, with D possibly being TRBD1 (6 bases). Germline CDR1 reads KGHSH; CDR2 reads LQKENI. Trimming cost V 4 bases and J 5 bases, with 9 bases left between them. The CDR3 contains 12 residues. The DNA of the CDR3 is TGTGCCAGCTCACGGCAGGGGAACGAGCAGTACTTC. Protein sequence: CASSRQGNEQYF.

The gene calls are TRBV6-1 and TRBJ2-6; D is unresolved. Germline V gives CDR1 MNHNS, CDR2 SASEGT. The CDR3 is 16 amino acids. V was pared by 2 bases and J by 0 bases, with 8 bases between. As DNA, the CDR3 is TGTGCCAGCAGTGAATTGGTTCCCTCTGGGGCCAACGTCCTGACTTTC. This sequence encodes CASSELVPSGANVLTF.

V is TRBV7-3 and J is TRBJ2-7; TRBD1 agrees at 10 bases. CDR1 SGHTA and CDR2 FQGTGA come from the germline V gene. V gave up 4 bases and J gave up 4 bases; unmatched junction bases: 7. There are 15 residues in the CDR3. CDR3 nucleotides: TGTGCCAGCAGCTCGACAGGGGGCCTCCCTTACGAGCAGTACTTC. It is translated as CASSSTGGLPYEQYF.

V usage is TRBV3-1 (or the pseudogene TRBV3-2) and J usage is TRBJ1-4, with TRBD1 matching 7 bases. The CDR3 contains 17 residues. Trimming cost V 0 bases and J 6 bases; bases outside gene matches: 10. Germline values: CDR1 LGHDT, CDR2 YNNKEL (reference sequence). CDR3 coding DNA: TGTGCCAGCAGCCAAGAACGGACAGGCGCAAGGGATGAAAAACTGTTTTTT. Its translation is CASSQERTGARDEKLFF.

The rearrangement joins TRBV30 to TRBJ2-3; D uncertain. The CDR3 is made up of 15 amino acids. With 1 base removed from V and 1 base from J, the gap between germline ends came to 12 bases. The germline V gene encodes CDR1 GTSNPN and CDR2 SVGIG (reference sequence). CDR3 nucleotides: TGTGCCTGGAGTGGGGGATTGCCAGGCACAGATACGCAGTATTTT. Its protein product is CAWSGGLPGTDTQYF.

The genes are TRBV11-3 and TRBJ2-3; D remains unclear. Between the trimmed V and J ends, which lost 1 base and 0 bases, there was a span of 5 bases. Germline assignment: CDR1 SGHNT and CDR2 YENEEA. The CDR3 runs 14 residues. CDR3 sequence: CASSLGSSTDTQYF. The CDR3 DNA follows: TGTGCCAGCAGCTTAGGTTCAAGCACAGATACGCAGTATTTT.

This clone was seen only once. V is TRBV30 and J is TRBJ2-7, with D maybe TRBD2 (7 bases). V was cut by 4 bases and J by 0 bases, with 19 bases left in between. This CDR3 region has 16 residues. From germline, CDR1 is GTSNPN and CDR2 SVGIG (reference sequence). The DNA for the CDR3 is TGTGCCTGGATTCTGAGGGGGGGGATCAGCTCCTACGAGCAGTACTTC. Translated: CAWILRGGISSYEQYF.

The rearrangement uses TRBV5-5 and TRBJ1-2, with no clear D. The germline CDR1 and CDR2 sequences are SGHKS and YYEKEE (reference sequence). The CDR3 is made up of 14 amino acids. V was trimmed by 5 bases and J by 4 bases, leaving 15 bases between them. CDR3 region: CASSDSPRVYGYTF. The CDR3 DNA sequence: TGTGCCAGCAGTGACTCCCCTCGGGTCTATGGCTACACCTTC.

The CDR3 DNA is TGCGCCAGCAGCTTGCTTAGCGGTACCGGGGAGCTGTTTTTT. Translation: CASSLLSGTGELFF. V and J are TRBV5-1 and TRBJ2-2; tentative D call: TRBD2 (6 bases). Per the germline V gene, CDR1 is SGHRS and CDR2 is YFSETQ. This CDR3 comprises 14 residues. V lost 1 base, J lost 5 bases, and 9 bases lay in between.

This clone was seen a single time. CDR3 residues: CASSSGESTEAFF. Here the CDR3 DNA reads TGTGCCAGCAGTTCTGGGGAAAGTACTGAAGCTTTCTTT. The rearrangement links TRBV28 to TRBJ1-1; D unresolved. Germline lookup yields CDR1 MDHEN and CDR2 SYDVKM. V lost 4 bases and J 5 bases, leaving 11 bases between the germline ends. The CDR3 contains 13 residues. The whole variable domain, filled in from reference TRBV28 and TRBJ1-1, reads DVKVTQSSRYLVKRTGEKVFLECVQDMDHENMFWYRQDPGLGLRLIYFSYDVKMKEKGDIPEGYSVSREKKERFSLILESASTNQTSMYLCASSSGESTEAFFGQGTRLTVV.

The chain recombines TRBV2 with TRBJ2-5; 8 nucleotides match TRBD1. The germline V gene encodes CDR1 SNHLY and CDR2 FYNNEI. The CDR3 totals 15 residues. The ends lost 4 bases at V and 4 bases at J; junction bases unmatched: 8. Here the CDR3 DNA reads TGTGCCAGCAGTGTTACAGGGGGTGCTGGAGAGACCCAGTACTTC. Translation: CASSVTGGAGETQYF.

The V and J genes are TRBV5-4 and TRBJ1-5, with TRBD1 matching over 7 bases. V dropped 0 bases and J dropped 5; count of bases not matched to a gene: 2. The CDR3 contains 14 residues. Germline V gene data show CDR1 as SGHNT and CDR2 as YYREEE (reference sequence). The CDR3 loop is CASSLEGAYQPQHF. The CDR3 DNA sequence: TGTGCCAGCAGCTTGGAGGGGGCCTATCAGCCCCAGCATTTT.

Here the CDR3 DNA reads TGTGCCAGCTCAGATAGCGGGAGGACGCCCTACGAGCAGTACTTC. Its protein is CASSDSGRTPYEQYF. The V gene is TRBV18, the J gene TRBJ2-7, with 10 bases aligning to TRBD2. Unmatched junction bases numbered 6, after V lost 5 bases and J lost 2 bases. The CDR3 consists of 15 residues. Germline V gives CDR1 KGHSH, CDR2 LQKENI. The whole variable domain, remainder taken from reference TRBV18 and TRBJ2-7, is NAGVMQNPRHLVRRRGQEARLRCSPMKGHSHVYWYRQLPEEGLKFMVYLQKENIIDESGMPKERFSAEFPKEGPSILRIQQVVRGDSAAYFCASSDSGRTPYEQYFGPGTRLTVT.

This clone occurred once. This rearrangement joins TRBV27 to TRBJ1-6; the match to TRBD1 covers 7 bases. The CDR3 runs 17 residues. Germline values: CDR1 MNHEY, CDR2 SMNVEV (reference sequence). V lost 6 bases, J lost 0 bases, and 8 bases stayed unmatched. The CDR3 is CASRPDRQSSYNSPLHF. The CDR3, as DNA: TGTGCCAGCAGACCGGACAGGCAAAGCTCCTATAATTCACCCCTCCACTTT.

The CDR3 nucleotides are TGTGCCACCGGACTAGCGGGAGTCAATGAGCAGTTCTTC. Protein sequence: CATGLAGVNEQFF. The chain recombines TRBV7-3 with TRBJ2-1; 13 nucleotides line up with TRBD2. CDR1 is SGHTA, CDR2 FQGTGA, per germline. This CDR3 comprises 13 residues. V dropped 10 bases and J dropped 6; count of bases not matched to a gene: 3. The full variable domain, completed using reference TRBV7-3 and TRBJ2-1, is GAGVSQTPSNKVTEKGKYVELRCDPISGHTALYWYRQSLGQGPEFLIYFQGTGAADDSGLPNDRFFAVRPEGSVSTLKIQRTERGDSAVYLCATGLAGVNEQFFGPGTRLTVL.